The 8 T cell receptor beta chains below all came from one sample that was sequenced in a study of somatic mutations in cytotoxic T cells in rheumatoid arthritis. The table came from immunoSEQ multiplex PCR; TCRdb's copy has only in-frame clones and leaves some out. The table lists roughly 17,000 clones, 85% of them singletons. Sequences were obtained from CD8+ T cells sorted from blood. The receptor set was obtained from a middle-aged woman with rheumatoid arthritis.

The chain employs TRBV7-9 and TRBJ1-2; TRBD1 agrees at 7 bases. This CDR3 is built from 14 residues. The V segment lost 1 base and the J segment 5 bases; nucleotides outside the gene matches: 4. Germline assignment: CDR1 SEHNR and CDR2 FQNEAQ (reference sequence). Here the CDR3 DNA reads TGTGCCAGCAGCTTAGAGGGGGCGGGATATGGCTACACCTTC. Translation: CASSLEGAGYGYTF.

The V call is TRBV7-8, the J call TRBJ1-1; 7 bases are a match to TRBD1. V shed 1 base, J shed 7 bases, and the junction held 12 bases outside the gene matches. CDR3 length: 16 amino acids. The germline CDR1 and CDR2 sequences are SGHVS and FQNEAQ. CDR3 region: CASSLGTGQDILEAFF. CDR3 nucleotide sequence: TGTGCCAGCAGCTTAGGAACAGGACAGGATATACTTGAAGCTTTCTTT.

J is TRBJ2-7 and V is TRBV5-1, with TRBD1 matching over 8 bases. Germline assignment: CDR1 SGHRS and CDR2 YFSETQ. The CDR3 is 15 amino acids. With 0 bases clipped from V and 3 bases from J, the junction kept 5 bases outside the gene matches. In nucleotides, the CDR3 is TGCGCCAGCAGCTTGGGGACAGGGCTGGGCTACGAGCAGTACTTC. Its protein is CASSLGTGLGYEQYF.

J is TRBJ2-7 and V is TRBV6-1; tentatively, D is TRBD2 (6 bases). V lost 8 bases to trimming and J lost 0 bases, with 11 bases between them. This CDR3 has 13 amino acids. Germline CDR1 reads MNHNS; CDR2 reads SASEGT. CDR3 protein: CASEDGSSYEQYF. The CDR3 bases are TGTGCCAGCGAGGACGGGAGCTCCTACGAGCAGTACTTC.

This clone was picked up a small number of times. The chain employs TRBV9 and TRBJ2-5, with TRBD2 matching over 9 bases. The CDR3 is made up of 14 amino acids. With 4 bases clipped from V and 5 bases from J, the junction kept 6 bases outside the gene matches. Germline assignment: CDR1 SGDLS and CDR2 YYNGEE. CDR3 region: CASSSSGAGETQYF. DNA for the CDR3: TGTGCCAGCAGCTCTAGCGGGGCCGGGGAGACCCAGTACTTC.

The chain has TRBV6-5 and TRBJ1-1, with D perhaps TRBD1 (6 bases). V was clipped by 5 bases and J by 4 bases, with 14 bases between them. Germline V CDR1 and CDR2: MNHEY, SVGAGI. This CDR3 spans 14 amino acids. The CDR3 region has the DNA TGTGCCAGCAGTGCCACAGGGTATAGCACTGAAGCTTTCTTT. Protein sequence: CASSATGYSTEAFF.

The chain employs TRBV9 and TRBJ1-1; tentative D call: TRBD1 (6 bases). Trimming took off 0 bases at V and 4 bases at J, with 13 bases between the two ends. This CDR3 is 15 amino acids long. Germline values: CDR1 SGDLS, CDR2 YYNGEE. Here the CDR3 reads CASSVADSMPTEAFF. CDR3 coding DNA: TGTGCCAGCAGCGTAGCGGACAGCATGCCCACTGAAGCTTTCTTT.

The chain recombines TRBV5-4 with TRBJ1-1; 10 nucleotides align to TRBD1. V gave up 4 bases and J gave up 5 bases; unmatched junction bases: 2. Germline V gene sequence: CDR1 SGHNT, CDR2 YYREEE (reference sequence). The length of the CDR3 is 13 residues. Written as DNA, the CDR3 is TGTGCCAGCAGCGACAGGGGGCTTACTGAAGCTTTCTTT. Amino acids: CASSDRGLTEAFF.